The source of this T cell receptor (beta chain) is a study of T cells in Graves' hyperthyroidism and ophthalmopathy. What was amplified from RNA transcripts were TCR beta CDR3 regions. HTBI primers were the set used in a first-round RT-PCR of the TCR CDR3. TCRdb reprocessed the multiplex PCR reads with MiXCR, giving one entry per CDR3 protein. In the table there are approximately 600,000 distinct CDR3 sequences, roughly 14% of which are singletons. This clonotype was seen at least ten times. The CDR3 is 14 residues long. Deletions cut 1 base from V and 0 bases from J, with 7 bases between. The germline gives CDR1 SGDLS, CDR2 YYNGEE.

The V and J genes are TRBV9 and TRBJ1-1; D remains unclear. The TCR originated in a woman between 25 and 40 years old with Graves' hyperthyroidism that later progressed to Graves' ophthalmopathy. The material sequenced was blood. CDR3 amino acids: CASSVTSMNTEAFF. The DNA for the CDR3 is TGTGCCAGCAGCGTAACGTCCATGAACACTGAAGCTTTCTTT.